Presented here are 30 T cell receptor beta chains from one specimen sequenced in a study of CD4+ T cells in melanoma (dated by TCRdb to 2022 to 2024). The method behind the library was the immunoSEQ multiplex PCR assay. This immuneACCESS table, as held by TCRdb, lists in-frame sequences with V and J called but not all clones. Of the missing ones, under half trace to an unresolved V gene in checked studies; the others have no known cause. In all, the sample holds fewer than 150,000 clones, and about 93% of those were seen once. Clones ranked in the top ten supply less than 2% of the sample. The receptors stem from a human donor with melanoma.

This clone showed up just once. The CDR3 DNA sequence: TGTGCCAGCAGCTTCCTAGCTGCGGAGACCCAGTACTTC. It encodes CASSFLAAETQYF. The rearrangement links TRBV7-9 to TRBJ2-5, with D maybe TRBD2 (5 bases). With 3 bases removed from V and 5 bases from J, the gap between germline ends came to 10 bases. Germline assignment: CDR1 SEHNR and CDR2 FQNEAQ (reference sequence). This CDR3 has 13 residues.

The chain recombines TRBV19 with TRBJ1-5, with 8 bases lining up with TRBD1. Germline V lookup: CDR1 LNHDA, CDR2 SQIVND (reference sequence). The trim removed 3 bases at V and 4 bases at J, leaving 5 bases unmatched. The CDR3 length is 15 residues. This CDR3 reads CASSIGTGQNQPQHF. The CDR3 bases are TGTGCCAGTAGTATCGGGACAGGACAAAATCAGCCCCAGCATTTT.

V usage is TRBV7-2 and J usage is TRBJ2-5; D unclear. The V end was cut by 4 bases, the J end by 1 base, with 10 bases between. Germline loops: CDR1 SGHTA, CDR2 FQGNSA. There are 14 residues in the CDR3. CDR3 nucleotide sequence: TGTGCCAGCAGCTCTTGGCGGACCCAAGAGACCCAGTACTTC. Translated, it gives CASSSWRTQETQYF.

The chain uses TRBV6-1 and TRBJ1-1; D not certain. Germline V CDR1 and CDR2: MNHNS, SASEGT. The CDR3 extends over 15 amino acids. V dropped 2 bases and J dropped 0 bases, with 10 bases sitting between them. The CDR3 here is CASSERGSMNTEAFF. The CDR3 DNA is TGTGCCAGCAGTGAACGTGGCAGTATGAACACTGAAGCTTTCTTT.

The CDR3 DNA follows: TGTGCCAGCAGTTACGCAGCGGCCACAGATACGCAGTATTTT. Translated: CASSYAAATDTQYF. The chain links TRBV6-5 to TRBJ2-3; a possible D gene is TRBD2 (5 bases). Trimming took 2 bases from V and 2 from J, leaving 8 bases between them. The CDR3 is made up of 14 amino acids. The germline CDR1 and CDR2 sequences are MNHEY and SVGAGI.

The V gene is TRBV5-1, the J gene TRBJ1-1, with D unclear. V was cut by 3 bases and J by 1 base, with 7 bases left in between. Germline V lookup: CDR1 SGHRS, CDR2 YFSETQ. There are 13 residues in the CDR3. CDR3 bases: TGCGCCAGCAGCTCTGAGTGGAACACTGAAGCTTTCTTT. Its protein is CASSSEWNTEAFF.

V and J are TRBV5-6 and TRBJ1-2; 8 bases are a match to TRBD1. Germline V gene sequence: CDR1 SGHDT, CDR2 YYEEEE. With 3 bases clipped from V and 4 bases from J, the junction kept 5 bases outside the gene matches. This CDR3 has 14 amino acids. The CDR3 loop is CASSYTGGGYGYTF. The CDR3, as DNA: TGTGCCAGCAGCTACACAGGGGGTGGCTATGGCTACACCTTC.

In DNA, the CDR3 is TGCAGCGTATGCAGGGGAGCGGGGGAAAAACTGTTTTTT. Its protein product is CSVCRGAGEKLFF. The chain has TRBV29-1 and TRBJ1-4; D possibly corresponds to TRBD1 (6 bases). CDR1 is SQVTM, CDR2 ANQGSEA, per germline. The germline V and J ends were trimmed by 6 bases and 8 bases, with 16 bases remaining between them. The CDR3 runs to 13 residues.

V usage is TRBV6-5 and J usage is TRBJ1-5; unclear D gene. The V gene's germline CDR1 is MNHEY and CDR2 SVGAGI. This CDR3 is built from 13 residues. V lost 0 bases to trimming and J lost 3 bases, with 3 bases between them. The chain's CDR3 is CASSYSFNQPQHF. The CDR3 DNA follows: TGTGCCAGCAGTTACTCGTTCAATCAGCCCCAGCATTTT.

The chain has TRBV11-2 and TRBJ1-1, with 7 positions matching TRBD1. CDR1 and CDR2 (germline): SGHAT, FQNNGV. J was trimmed by 1 base and V by 5 bases; bases with no gene match: 7. The CDR3 extends over 15 amino acids. The CDR3 sequence is CASSTAGTANTEAFF. DNA of the CDR3: TGTGCCAGCAGCACCGCCGGGACAGCGAACACTGAAGCTTTCTTT.

This clone came up once. This chain links TRBV6-6 with TRBJ1-5; D perhaps matches TRBD1 (6 bases). CDR1 is MNHNY, CDR2 SVGAGI, per germline (reference sequence). This CDR3 is 16 amino acids long. The V end was cut by 5 bases, the J end by 3 bases, with 17 bases between. CDR3 sequence (DNA): TGTGCCAGCAGTCCAATAAAAAGACAGGTCAATCAGCCCCAGCATTTT. Protein sequence: CASSPIKRQVNQPQHF.

The chain links TRBV2 to TRBJ2-7; D not resolved. The CDR3 extends over 11 amino acids. Germline values: CDR1 SNHLY, CDR2 FYNNEI. V shed 7 bases and J shed 7 bases, with 11 bases lying between them. The CDR3 is CASINVGEQYF. CDR3 in DNA: TGTGCCAGCATCAACGTGGGGGAGCAGTACTTC. Combining the CDR3 with reference TRBV2 and TRBJ2-7 gives the whole variable domain EPEVTQTPSHQVTQMGQEVILRCVPISNHLYFYWYRQILGQKVEFLVSFYNNEISEKSEIFDDQFSVERPDGSNFTLKIRSTKLEDSAMYFCASINVGEQYFGPGTRLTVT.

To note about this clone: The junction departs from germline at one end; a sequencing error may be responsible. The sample holds other DNA sequences that translate to the same CDR3. The V gene is TRBV6-1, the J gene TRBJ1-2; the match to TRBD1 covers 9 bases. The CDR3 is made up of 15 amino acids. Germline V gene sequence: CDR1 MNHNS, CDR2 SASEGT. The CDR3 protein is CASSEEPDRGFGYTF. The CDR3 DNA is TGTGCCAGCAGCGAAGAGCCGGACAGGGGTTTCGGCTACACCTTC.

This chain joins TRBV2 and TRBJ1-4, with D hard to call. Per the germline V gene, CDR1 is SNHLY and CDR2 is FYNNEI. The V end was cut by 6 bases, the J end by 0 bases, with 8 bases between. The CDR3 extends over 14 amino acids. CDR3 DNA sequence: TGTGCCAGCAGGGTCTTTGCAACTAATGAAAAACTGTTTTTT. Translation: CASRVFATNEKLFF.

This chain connects TRBV30 to TRBJ2-5, with D perhaps TRBD2 (6 bases). The CDR3 totals 15 residues. The V end lost 5 bases, the J end lost 9 bases, and 25 bases lay between the germline ends. CDR1 is GTSNPN, CDR2 SVGIG, per germline (reference sequence). CDR3 sequence: CAWGTGTASPRAQYF. The DNA of the CDR3 is TGTGCCTGGGGGACTGGGACGGCCTCCCCTAGGGCCCAGTACTTC.

This rearrangement joins TRBV7-3 to TRBJ2-2; the D gene is possibly TRBD1 (6 bases). Trimming left V 7 bases short and J 6 bases short, with 12 bases between. Germline CDR1 SGHTA, CDR2 FQGTGA. The CDR3 is 13 amino acids. DNA of the CDR3: TGTGCCAGCACGAGCCAGGGGCCCGGGGAGCTGTTTTTT. The encoded protein is CASTSQGPGELFF.

The J gene is TRBJ1-5, the V gene TRBV6-6; D ambiguous. Germline V gene lookup returns CDR1 MNHNY and CDR2 SVGAGI (reference sequence). Trimming stripped 6 bases from V and 4 bases from J, with 16 bases between. The CDR3 extends over 15 amino acids. The DNA for the CDR3 is TGTGCCAGCAGCCCTCGGGAGGGCGGTAATCAGCCCCAGCATTTT. It is translated as CASSPREGGNQPQHF.

This chain joins TRBV5-4 and TRBJ1-6, with D possibly matching TRBD1 (5 bases). Trimming pared 1 base from V and 6 bases from J, leaving 8 bases between. The CDR3 covers 14 residues. Per the germline V gene, CDR1 is SGHNT and CDR2 is YYREEE (reference sequence). CDR3 amino acids: CASSLWGINSPLHF. The CDR3 nucleotides read TGTGCCAGCAGCTTGTGGGGGATTAATTCACCCCTCCACTTT. The variable domain in full, with the rest retrieved from reference TRBV5-4 and TRBJ1-6, is ETGVTQSPTHLIKTRGQQVTLRCSSQSGHNTVSWYQQALGQGPQFIFQYYREEENGRGNFPPRFSGLQFPNYSSELNVNALELDDSALYLCASSLWGINSPLHFGNGTRLTVT.

This chain joins TRBV5-5 and TRBJ1-4, with D perhaps matching TRBD1 (5 bases). The germline gives CDR1 SGHKS, CDR2 YYEKEE (reference sequence). V lost 4 bases to trimming and J lost 7 bases, with 14 bases between them. The CDR3 is 14 residues long. CDR3 loop: CASSPRGVREKLFF. In DNA form, the CDR3 reads TGTGCCAGCAGCCCCCGAGGGGTGCGTGAAAAACTGTTTTTT.

V usage is TRBV11-2 and J usage is TRBJ1-1, with D hard to call. CDR1 is SGHAT, CDR2 FQNNGV, per germline. The CDR3 has 12 amino acids. The germline V and J ends were trimmed by 5 bases and 0 bases, with 4 bases remaining between them. CDR3 amino acids: CASSQMNTEAFF. In nucleotides, the CDR3 is TGTGCCAGCAGCCAAATGAACACTGAAGCTTTCTTT.

This clone was seen more than once but under ten times. This chain connects TRBV7-3 to TRBJ2-1, with D perhaps being TRBD1 or TRBD2 (5 bases each). Germline CDR1 and CDR2: SGHTA and FQGTGA. This CDR3 comprises 14 residues. Trimming removed 6 bases at V and 4 bases at J, with 13 bases between. CDR3 sequence (DNA): TGTGCCAGCAGGCTGGGACCAGCTTACAATGAGCAGTTCTTC. It encodes CASRLGPAYNEQFF.

Concerning this clone itself: This specimen includes other DNA sequences encoding the same CDR3. This rearrangement joins TRBV5-1 to TRBJ2-3, with D unresolved. The CDR3 runs to 13 residues. CDR1 is SGHRS and CDR2 is YFSETQ in the germline V gene. The ends were cut back, 0 bases at V and 1 base at J, with 3 bases in the middle. CDR3 DNA: TGCGCCAGCAGCTTGGAGGGCACAGATACGCAGTATTTT. The encoded protein is CASSLEGTDTQYF.

V usage is TRBV6-5 and J usage is TRBJ2-7; 7 bases map to TRBD2. The germline CDR1 and CDR2 sequences are MNHEY and SVGAGI. V was clipped by 2 bases and J by 0 bases; unmatched bases: 7. CDR3 length: 16 residues. The CDR3 DNA is TGTGCCAGCAGTTACAGGGCTAGCGGATTCTCCTACGAGCAGTACTTC. This encodes CASSYRASGFSYEQYF.

The gene calls are TRBV6-5 and TRBJ2-1, with D perhaps given as TRBD1 or TRBD2 (5 bases each). V lost 6 bases and J 4 bases, leaving 10 bases between the germline ends. This CDR3 region has 13 residues. The germline CDR1 and CDR2 sequences are MNHEY and SVGAGI. The CDR3, as DNA: TGTGCCAGCAGCCGGGACGCGTACAATGAGCAGTTCTTC. Its translation is CASSRDAYNEQFF.

Note on this clone: The same CDR3 is also encoded by other DNA sequences in this sample. The chain uses TRBV5-1 and TRBJ2-5, with D possibly matching TRBD1 (5 bases). Germline assignment: CDR1 SGHRS and CDR2 YFSETQ. This CDR3 spans 13 amino acids. Trimming cost V 2 bases and J 3 bases, with 8 bases left between them. CDR3 protein: CASSLGAEETQYF. In nucleotides, the CDR3 is TGCGCCAGCAGCTTAGGGGCCGAAGAGACCCAGTACTTC. Full variable domain (missing parts from reference TRBV5-1 and TRBJ2-5): KAGVTQTPRYLIKTRGQQVTLSCSPISGHRSVSWYQQTPGQGLQFLFEYFSETQRNKGNFPGRFSGRQFSNSRSEMNVSTLELGDSALYLCASSLGAEETQYFGPGTRLLVL.

DNA for the CDR3: TGTGCCAGCAGTGAAGCCGCCGCCATCACTGAAGCTTTCTTT. Protein sequence: CASSEAAAITEAFF. The chain is built from TRBV6-1 and TRBJ1-1, with D unresolved. Germline CDR1 reads MNHNS; CDR2 reads SASEGT. CDR3 length: 14 amino acids. The ends were cut back, 0 bases at V and 4 bases at J, with 9 bases in the middle.

This chain joins TRBV29-1 and TRBJ1-1, with 9 bases that match TRBD1. This CDR3 has 13 amino acids. Germline V gives CDR1 SQVTM, CDR2 ANQGSEA. The junction had 8 bases not matched to a gene; V was cut back by 7 bases and J by 5 bases. CDR3 residues: CSAGRDRETEAFF. The CDR3 nucleotides are TGCAGCGCTGGCCGGGACAGGGAGACTGAAGCTTTCTTT.

This chain uses TRBV5-1 with TRBJ2-7; D call uncertain. The CDR3 is made up of 12 amino acids. Trimming took off 0 bases at V and 3 bases at J, with 4 bases between the two ends. Per the germline V gene, CDR1 is SGHRS and CDR2 is YFSETQ. In DNA form, the CDR3 reads TGCGCCAGCAGCTTGGGAGGCTACGAGCAGTACTTC. Translated: CASSLGGYEQYF.

V is TRBV5-8 and J is TRBJ2-1; the match to TRBD1 covers 10 bases. This CDR3 is 14 amino acids long. V trimming: 8 bases; J trimming: 9 bases; junction bases outside the gene matches: 11. The germline gives CDR1 SGHTS, CDR2 YDEGEE. CDR3 coding DNA: TGTGCCAGTGAACCGGGACAGGGGTTCACTGAGCAGTTCTTC. Amino acid sequence: CASEPGQGFTEQFF.

The chain links TRBV28 to TRBJ2-3, with 7 bases lining up with TRBD1. The CDR3 totals 15 residues. CDR1 is MDHEN and CDR2 is SYDVKM in the germline V gene. V was clipped by 6 bases and J by 1 base; unmatched bases: 7. Here the CDR3 reads CASSHRQGGTDTQYF. The CDR3 region has the DNA TGTGCCAGCAGCCATCGACAGGGCGGCACAGATACGCAGTATTTT. Full variable domain (remainder filled in from reference TRBV28 and TRBJ2-3): DVKVTQSSRYLVKRTGEKVFLECVQDMDHENMFWYRQDPGLGLRLIYFSYDVKMKEKGDIPEGYSVSREKKERFSLILESASTNQTSMYLCASSHRQGGTDTQYFGPGTRLTVL.